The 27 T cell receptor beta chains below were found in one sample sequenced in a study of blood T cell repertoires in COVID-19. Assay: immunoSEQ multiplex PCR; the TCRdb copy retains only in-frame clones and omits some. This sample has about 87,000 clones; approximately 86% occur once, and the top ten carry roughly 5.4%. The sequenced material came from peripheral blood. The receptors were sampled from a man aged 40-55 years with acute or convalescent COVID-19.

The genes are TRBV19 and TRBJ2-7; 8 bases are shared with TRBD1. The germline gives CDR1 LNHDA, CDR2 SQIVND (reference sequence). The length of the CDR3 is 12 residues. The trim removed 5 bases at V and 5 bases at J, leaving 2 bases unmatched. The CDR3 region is CASSWTGNEQYF. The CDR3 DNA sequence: TGTGCCAGTAGTTGGACAGGGAACGAGCAGTACTTC.

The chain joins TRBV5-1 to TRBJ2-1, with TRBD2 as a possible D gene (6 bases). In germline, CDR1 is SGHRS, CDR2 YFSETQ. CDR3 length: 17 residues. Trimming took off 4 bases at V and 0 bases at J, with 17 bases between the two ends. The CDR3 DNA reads TGCGCCAGCAGCCCCGGATGGAGGGGCGCCTCCTACAATGAGCAGTTCTTC. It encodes CASSPGWRGASYNEQFF.

CDR3 residues: CASSRGREMVRETQYF. The CDR3, as DNA: TGTGCCAGCAGCCGGGGGCGGGAGATGGTTCGGGAGACCCAGTACTTC. The rearrangement joins TRBV5-5 to TRBJ2-5; D may be TRBD2 (7 bases). Germline V CDR1 and CDR2: SGHKS, YYEKEE (reference sequence). The CDR3 is 16 residues long. V gave up 4 bases and J gave up 5 bases, with 21 bases separating them.

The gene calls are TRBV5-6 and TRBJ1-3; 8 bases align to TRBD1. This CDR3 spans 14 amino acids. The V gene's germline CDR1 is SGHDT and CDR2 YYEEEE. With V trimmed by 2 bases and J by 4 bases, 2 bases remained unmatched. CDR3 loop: CASSFSGGGNTIYF. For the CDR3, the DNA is TGTGCCAGCAGCTTTTCAGGGGGCGGAAACACCATATATTTT.

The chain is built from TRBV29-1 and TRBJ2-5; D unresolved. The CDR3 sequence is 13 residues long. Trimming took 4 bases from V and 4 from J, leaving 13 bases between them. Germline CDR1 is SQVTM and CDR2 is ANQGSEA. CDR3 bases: TGCAGCGTTGGGTACGCCGTCGGAGAGACCCAGTACTTC. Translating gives CSVGYAVGETQYF.

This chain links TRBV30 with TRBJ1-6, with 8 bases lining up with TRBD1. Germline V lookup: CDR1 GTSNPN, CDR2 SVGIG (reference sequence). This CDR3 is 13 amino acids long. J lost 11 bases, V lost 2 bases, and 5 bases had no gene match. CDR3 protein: CAWSSGGNTPLHF. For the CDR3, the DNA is TGTGCCTGGAGTTCAGGGGGCAATACACCCCTCCACTTT.

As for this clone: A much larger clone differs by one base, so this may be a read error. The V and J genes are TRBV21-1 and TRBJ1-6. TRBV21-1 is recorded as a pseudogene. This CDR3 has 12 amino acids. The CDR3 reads CASSTVNSPLHF. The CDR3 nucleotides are TGTGCCAGCAGTACGGTTAATTCACCCCTCCACTTT.

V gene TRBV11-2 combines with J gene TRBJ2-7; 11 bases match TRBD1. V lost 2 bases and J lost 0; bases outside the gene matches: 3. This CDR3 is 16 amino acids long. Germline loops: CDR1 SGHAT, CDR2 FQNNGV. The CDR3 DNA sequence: TGTGCCAGCAGCTTAACCGGGACAGGGGGCTCCTACGAGCAGTACTTC. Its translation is CASSLTGTGGSYEQYF.

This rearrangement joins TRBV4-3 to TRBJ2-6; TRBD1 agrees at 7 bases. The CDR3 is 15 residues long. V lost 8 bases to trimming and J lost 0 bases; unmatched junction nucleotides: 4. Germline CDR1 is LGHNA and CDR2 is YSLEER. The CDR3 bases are TGCGCCAGCGCTAGGGGGCTCTCTGGGGCCAACGTCCTGACTTTC. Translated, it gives CASARGLSGANVLTF.

Written as DNA, the CDR3 is TGTGCCACCAGTGATGAAGCGGGAGGGGATGGCAATGAGCAGTTCTTC. It translates to CATSDEAGGDGNEQFF. The chain carries TRBV24-1 and TRBJ2-1, with 10 bases fitting TRBD2. Germline V lookup: CDR1 KGHDR, CDR2 SFDVKD. V lost 3 bases, J lost 6 bases, and 7 bases stayed unmatched. The CDR3 has 16 residues.

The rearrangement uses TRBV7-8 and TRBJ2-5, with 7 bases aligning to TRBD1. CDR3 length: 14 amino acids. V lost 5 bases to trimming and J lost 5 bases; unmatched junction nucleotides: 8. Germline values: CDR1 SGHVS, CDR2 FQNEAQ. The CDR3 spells CASSMTGFGETQYF. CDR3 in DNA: TGTGCCAGCAGCATGACAGGGTTCGGGGAGACCCAGTACTTC.

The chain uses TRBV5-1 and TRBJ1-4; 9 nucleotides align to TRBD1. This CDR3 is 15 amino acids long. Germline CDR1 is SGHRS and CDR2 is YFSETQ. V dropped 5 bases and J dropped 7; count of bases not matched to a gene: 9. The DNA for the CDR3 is TGCGCCAGCAGACCCACAGGGGGCCGAGTTGAAAAACTGTTTTTT. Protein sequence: CASRPTGGRVEKLFF. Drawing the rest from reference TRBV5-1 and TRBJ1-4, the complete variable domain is KAGVTQTPRYLIKTRGQQVTLSCSPISGHRSVSWYQQTPGQGLQFLFEYFSETQRNKGNFPGRFSGRQFSNSRSEMNVSTLELGDSALYLCASRPTGGRVEKLFFGSGTQLSVL.

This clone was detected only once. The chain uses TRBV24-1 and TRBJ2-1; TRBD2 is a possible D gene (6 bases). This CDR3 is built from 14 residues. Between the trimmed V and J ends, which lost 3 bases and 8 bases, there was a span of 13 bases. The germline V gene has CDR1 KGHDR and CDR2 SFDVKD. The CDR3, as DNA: TGTGCCACCAGTGATACCGGGAGATACTATGAGCAGTTCTTC. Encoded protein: CATSDTGRYYEQFF.

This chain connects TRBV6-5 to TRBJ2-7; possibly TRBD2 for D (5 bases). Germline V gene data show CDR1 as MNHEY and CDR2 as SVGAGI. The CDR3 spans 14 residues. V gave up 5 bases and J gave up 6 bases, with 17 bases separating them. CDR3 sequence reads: CASSKNRDYTEQYF. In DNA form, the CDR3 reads TGTGCCAGCAGTAAAAACCGGGATTACACCGAGCAGTACTTC.

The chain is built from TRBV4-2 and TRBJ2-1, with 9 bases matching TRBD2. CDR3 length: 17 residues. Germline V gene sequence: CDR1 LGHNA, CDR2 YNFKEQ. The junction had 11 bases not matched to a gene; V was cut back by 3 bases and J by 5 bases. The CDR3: CASSHPLAGHPHNEQFF. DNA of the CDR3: TGTGCCAGCAGCCACCCCCTAGCGGGACACCCCCACAATGAGCAGTTCTTC.

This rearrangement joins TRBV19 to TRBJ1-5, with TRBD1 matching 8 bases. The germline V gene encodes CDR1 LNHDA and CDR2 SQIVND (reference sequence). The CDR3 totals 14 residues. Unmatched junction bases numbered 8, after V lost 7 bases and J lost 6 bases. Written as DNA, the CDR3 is TGTGCCAGTAAAGTCGAGACAGGGGTTCAGCCCCAGCATTTT. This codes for CASKVETGVQPQHF.

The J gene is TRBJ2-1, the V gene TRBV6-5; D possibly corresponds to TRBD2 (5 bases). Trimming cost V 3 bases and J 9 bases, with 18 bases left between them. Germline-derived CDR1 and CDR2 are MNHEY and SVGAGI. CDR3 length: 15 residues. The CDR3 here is CASSYLLDGGGEQFF. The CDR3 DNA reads TGTGCCAGCAGTTATCTACTAGACGGAGGCGGTGAGCAGTTCTTC.

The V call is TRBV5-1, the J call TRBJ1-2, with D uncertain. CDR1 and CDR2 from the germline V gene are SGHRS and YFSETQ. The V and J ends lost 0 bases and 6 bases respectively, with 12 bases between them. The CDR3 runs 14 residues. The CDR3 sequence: CASSLERGYDGYTF. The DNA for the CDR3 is TGCGCCAGCAGCTTGGAACGGGGATACGATGGCTACACCTTC.

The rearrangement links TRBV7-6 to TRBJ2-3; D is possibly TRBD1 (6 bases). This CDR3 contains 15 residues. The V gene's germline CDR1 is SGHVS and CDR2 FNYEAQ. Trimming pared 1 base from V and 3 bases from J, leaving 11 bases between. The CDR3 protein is CASSLGQGWTDTQYF. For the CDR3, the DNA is TGTGCCAGCAGCTTAGGTCAGGGGTGGACAGATACGCAGTATTTT. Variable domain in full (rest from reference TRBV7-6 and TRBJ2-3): GAGVSQSPRYKVTKRGQDVALRCDPISGHVSLYWYRQALGQGPEFLTYFNYEAQQDKSGLPNDRFSAERPEGSISTLTIQRTEQRDSAMYRCASSLGQGWTDTQYFGPGTRLTVL.

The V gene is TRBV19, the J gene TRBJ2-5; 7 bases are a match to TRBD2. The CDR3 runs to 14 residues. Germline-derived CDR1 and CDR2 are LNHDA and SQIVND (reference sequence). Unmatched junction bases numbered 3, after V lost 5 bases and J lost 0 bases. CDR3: CASSWGGNQETQYF. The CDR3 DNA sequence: TGTGCCAGTAGTTGGGGGGGGAACCAAGAGACCCAGTACTTC. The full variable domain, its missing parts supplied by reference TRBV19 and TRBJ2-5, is DGGITQSPKYLFRKEGQNVTLSCEQNLNHDAMYWYRQDPGQGLRLIYYSQIVNDFQKGDIAEGYSVSREKKESFPLTVTSAQKNPTAFYLCASSWGGNQETQYFGPGTRLLVL.

Here the CDR3 DNA reads TGTGCCAGCAGCTCAGTGGAGACAGGGCTACTACCCTACGAGCAGTACTTC. The encoded protein is CASSSVETGLLPYEQYF. The chain has TRBV7-9 and TRBJ2-7; 7 nucleotides agree with TRBD1. The CDR3 spans 17 residues. The V gene end was trimmed by 4 bases and the J gene end by 2 bases; junction bases not matched to a gene: 14. CDR1 SEHNR and CDR2 FQNEAQ come from the germline V gene (reference sequence).

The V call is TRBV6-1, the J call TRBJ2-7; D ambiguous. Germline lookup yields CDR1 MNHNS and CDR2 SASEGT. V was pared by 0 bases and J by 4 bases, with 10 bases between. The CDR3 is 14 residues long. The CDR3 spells CASSEAYSPYEQYF. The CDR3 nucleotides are TGTGCCAGCAGTGAAGCATACTCCCCGTACGAGCAGTACTTC.

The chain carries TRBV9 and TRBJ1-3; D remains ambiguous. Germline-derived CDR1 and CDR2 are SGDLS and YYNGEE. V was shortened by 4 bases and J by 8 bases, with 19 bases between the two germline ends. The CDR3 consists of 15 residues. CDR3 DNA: TGTGCCAGCAGCCCCCGAGGGTCCCTAGGAGACACCATATATTTT. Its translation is CASSPRGSLGDTIYF. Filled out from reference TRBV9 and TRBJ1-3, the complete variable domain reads DSGVTQTPKHLITATGQRVTLRCSPRSGDLSVYWYQQSLDQGLQFLIQYYNGEERAKGNILERFSAQQFPDLHSELNLSSLELGDSALYFCASSPRGSLGDTIYFGEGSWLTVV.

CDR3 in amino acids: CSVAGTRKRYNEQFF. In DNA, the CDR3 is TGCAGCGTTGCCGGGACTAGGAAACGCTACAATGAGCAGTTCTTC. The rearrangement links TRBV29-1 to TRBJ2-1, with 8 bases that match TRBD2. The CDR3 extends over 15 amino acids. Trimming took 4 bases from V and 3 from J; bases not matched to a gene: 8. CDR1 and CDR2 from the germline V gene are SQVTM and ANQGSEA.

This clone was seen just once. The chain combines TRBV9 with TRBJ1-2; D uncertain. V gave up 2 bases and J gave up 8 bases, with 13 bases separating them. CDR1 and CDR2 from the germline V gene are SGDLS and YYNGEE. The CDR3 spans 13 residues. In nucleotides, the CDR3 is TGTGCCAGCAGCGTCGATGGCTCCATAGGCTACACCTTC. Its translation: CASSVDGSIGYTF.

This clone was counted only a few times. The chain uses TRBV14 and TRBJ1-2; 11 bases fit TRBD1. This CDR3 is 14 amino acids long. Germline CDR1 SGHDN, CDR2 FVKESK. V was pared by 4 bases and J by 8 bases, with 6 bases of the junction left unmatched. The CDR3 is CASSPGQGAVGYTF. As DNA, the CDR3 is TGTGCCAGCAGCCCAGGACAGGGGGCAGTAGGCTACACCTTC.

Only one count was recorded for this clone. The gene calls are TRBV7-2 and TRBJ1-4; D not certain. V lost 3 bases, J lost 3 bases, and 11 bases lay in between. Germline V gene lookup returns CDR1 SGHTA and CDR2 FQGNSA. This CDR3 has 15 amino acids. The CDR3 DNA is TGTGCCAGCAGCTTTAACCCCGCGGCTAATGAAAAACTGTTTTTT. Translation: CASSFNPAANEKLFF.